Each of the 10 T cell receptor beta chains below was sequenced from the same sample in a study of tumor-infiltrating lymphocytes in localized non-small cell lung cancer. Using immunoSEQ multiplex PCR, the repertoire was profiled, and TCRdb retains in-frame clones only, with some absent. Of some 10,000 clones in the sample, around 68% were seen once. The sample consisted of lung tumor tissue. These receptors all stem from a human donor with non-small cell lung cancer.

This clone was detected only once. The rearrangement links TRBV20-1 to TRBJ2-7; D call uncertain. V was trimmed by 5 bases and J by 4 bases, leaving 9 bases between them. This CDR3 is 11 amino acids long. Germline V gives CDR1 DFQATT, CDR2 SNEGSKA (reference sequence). The CDR3 DNA sequence: TGCAGTGCTGATGGAGCGTACGAGCAGTACTTC. This codes for CSADGAYEQYF.

The rearrangement joins TRBV6-1 to TRBJ1-1, with TRBD1 as a possible D gene (5 bases). Trimming removed 7 bases at V and 5 bases at J, with 11 bases between. This CDR3 has 12 amino acids. Germline CDR1 reads MNHNS; CDR2 reads SASEGT. CDR3 sequence reads: CASTRGFTEAFF. Here the CDR3 DNA reads TGTGCCAGCACGAGGGGATTTACTGAAGCTTTCTTT.

By proportion, this clone is medium-sized. The chain couples TRBV11-3 to TRBJ2-3; D not certain. This CDR3 region has 14 residues. The germline V gene encodes CDR1 SGHNT and CDR2 YENEEA. Here the CDR3 DNA reads TGTGCTACCGTCGGACCCCTCGGAACAGATACGCAGTATTTT. This encodes CATVGPLGTDTQYF.

The CDR3 bases are TGCAGTGCTGCCCGGGACTTTGGCTACACCTTC. Protein: CSAARDFGYTF. V gene TRBV20-1 combines with J gene TRBJ1-2, with a tentative D call TRBD1 (5 bases). The CDR3 totals 11 residues. Germline lookup yields CDR1 DFQATT and CDR2 SNEGSKA (reference sequence). Trimming took 5 bases from V and 7 from J, leaving 11 bases between them.

This clone turned up a few times. This chain connects TRBV2 to TRBJ2-7; D may be TRBD2 (5 bases). This CDR3 comprises 12 residues. Germline V gene data show CDR1 as SNHLY and CDR2 as FYNNEI. V lost 8 bases, J lost 0 bases, and 8 bases lay in between. DNA of the CDR3: TGTGCCAGCGGCGGGCACTCCTACGAGCAGTACTTC. Its protein product is CASGGHSYEQYF.

The V call is TRBV5-4, the J call TRBJ1-1; D not certain. Germline CDR1 SGHNT, CDR2 YYREEE (reference sequence). The CDR3 covers 14 residues. V lost 0 bases and J lost 5, with 11 bases in between. The CDR3 DNA follows: TGTGCCAGCAGCTTGGCGCTCAGTCGGACTGAAGCTTTCTTT. Protein sequence: CASSLALSRTEAFF.

The chain combines TRBV23-1 with TRBJ2-1; tentative D call: TRBD1 (6 bases). TRBV23-1 is filed as an ORF, its function uncertain. The CDR3 has 17 amino acids. V was pared by 1 base and J by 5 bases, with 18 bases between. The CDR3 protein is CASSQCGYRAQNNEQFF. CDR3 sequence (DNA): TGCGCCAGCAGTCAATGTGGTTACAGGGCTCAGAACAATGAGCAGTTCTTC.

The J gene is TRBJ2-7, the V gene TRBV4-1; 9 nucleotides agree with TRBD1. The CDR3 is made up of 16 amino acids. Germline values: CDR1 MGHRA, CDR2 YSYEKL. Unmatched junction bases numbered 7, after V lost 2 bases and J lost 2 bases. The DNA of the CDR3 is TGCGCCAGCAGCCAATCAGGACAGGGGCGCCCCTACGAGCAGTACTTC. It is translated as CASSQSGQGRPYEQYF.

The rearrangement uses TRBV5-5 and TRBJ2-3, with 10 bases lining up with TRBD2. The V segment lost 1 base and the J segment 6 bases; nucleotides outside the gene matches: 2. The CDR3 runs 14 residues. Germline V gene sequence: CDR1 SGHKS, CDR2 YYEKEE (reference sequence). The CDR3 spells CASSLTAGGDTQYF. Written as DNA, the CDR3 is TGTGCCAGCAGCTTGACAGCGGGGGGGGATACGCAGTATTTT.

Only one count was recorded for this clone. The CDR3 protein is CSGQGAGGYTF. As DNA, the CDR3 is TGCAGCGGTCAGGGGGCGGGTGGCTACACCTTC. V is TRBV29-1 and J is TRBJ1-2; 8 bases are a match to TRBD1. The CDR3 totals 11 residues. V shed 7 bases and J 7 bases; nucleotides not matched to a gene: 5. The germline V gene has CDR1 SQVTM and CDR2 ANQGSEA.